This TCR beta chain emerged from a study of T cell clonality in common variable immunodeficiency. Study-wide points: CVID subjects shared fewer TCRbeta clones than healthy controls did. CVID subjects showed higher TCRbeta clonality than healthy controls. Reportedly, TCR beta sequences from common variable immunodeficiency showed fewer deletions and N-nucleotide insertions.

CVID subjects had received replacement immunoglobulin for at least one year. Germline trimming cut 5 bases from V and 6 bases from J; bases unmatched to any gene: 10. This CDR3 has 16 amino acids. The V gene's germline CDR1 is SGHVS and CDR2 FNYEAQ. Control and CVID samples contributed equal amounts of genomic DNA. Produced via immunoSEQ multiplex PCR; TCRdb's table is partial and in-frame only. Listed for the sample are about 23,000 clones, none seen a single time. This clone has only a few counts. The antigen is not known. The read gets to within 3 residues of the CDR3 end, and the germline J gene fills in the rest.

This TCR came from a human donor with common variable immunodeficiency. Material for sequencing was peripheral blood mononuclear cells. This chain links TRBV7-6 with TRBJ2-1; TRBD2 agrees at 10 bases. Partial CDR3 DNA: TGTGCCAGCAGCCCGCGCACTAGCGGGATAGGCAATGAG. Its translation is CASSPRTSGIGNE. The complete CDR3 reads CASSPRTSGIGNEQFF.